This TCR beta chain was obtained from a study of control samples from healthy donors and cancer patients. The data were produced by immunoSEQ multiplex PCR, yet TCRdb's version contains in-frame clones alone and is incomplete. Among about 70,000 clones listed, about 80% were seen once. This clone has just a few counts. The germline gives CDR1 SGHNT, CDR2 YYREEE (reference sequence). Between the trimmed V and J ends, which lost 4 bases and 2 bases, there was a span of 13 bases. The CDR3 loop spans 15 amino acids. The sequence came from a woman in her fifties or sixties with lung cancer. Sequenced sample: PBMCs. The J gene is TRBJ1-3, the V gene TRBV5-4; the D gene is possibly TRBD1 (5 bases). This CDR3 reads CASSRRGGTGNTIYF. The CDR3 nucleotides are TGTGCCAGCAGCCGCCGGGGGGGGACTGGAAACACCATATATTTT.